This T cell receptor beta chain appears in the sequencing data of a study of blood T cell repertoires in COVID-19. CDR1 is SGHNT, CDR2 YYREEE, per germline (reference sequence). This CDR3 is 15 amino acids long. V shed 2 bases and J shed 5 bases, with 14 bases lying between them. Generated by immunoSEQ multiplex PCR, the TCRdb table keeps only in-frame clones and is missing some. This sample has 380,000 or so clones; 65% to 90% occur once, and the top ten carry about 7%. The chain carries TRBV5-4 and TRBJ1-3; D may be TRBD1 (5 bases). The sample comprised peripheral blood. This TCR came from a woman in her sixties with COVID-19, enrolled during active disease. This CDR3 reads CASSFNGAGRNTIYF. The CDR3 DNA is TGTGCCAGCAGCTTTAATGGGGCAGGGCGAAACACCATATATTTT.